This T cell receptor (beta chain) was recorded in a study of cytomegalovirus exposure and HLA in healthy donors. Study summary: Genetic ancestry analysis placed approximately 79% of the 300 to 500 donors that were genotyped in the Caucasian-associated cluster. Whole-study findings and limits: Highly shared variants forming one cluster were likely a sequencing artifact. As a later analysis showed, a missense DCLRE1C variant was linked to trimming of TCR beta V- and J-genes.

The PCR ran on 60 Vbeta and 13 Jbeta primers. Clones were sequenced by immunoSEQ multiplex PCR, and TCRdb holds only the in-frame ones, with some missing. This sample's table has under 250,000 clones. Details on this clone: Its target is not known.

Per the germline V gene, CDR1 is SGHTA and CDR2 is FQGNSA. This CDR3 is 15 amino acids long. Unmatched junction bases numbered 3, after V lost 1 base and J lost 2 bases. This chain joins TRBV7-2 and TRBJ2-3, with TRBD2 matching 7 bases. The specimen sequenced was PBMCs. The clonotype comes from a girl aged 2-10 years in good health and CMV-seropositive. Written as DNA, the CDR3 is TGTGCCAGCAGCTTAGGCGGGAGAGTCACAGATACGCAGTATTTT. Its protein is CASSLGGRVTDTQYF.